Each of the 5 T cell receptor beta chains below was sequenced from the same sample in a study of human T cells and chemical hapten exposure. Specified time point: patch test 1, 2 weeks after DPC sensitization. Treatment indicated: therapeutic diphenylcyclopropenone sensitization with weekly scalp DPC. TCRdb fed the RACE reads into MiXCR, producing one record per CDR3 protein. The sample holds around 380,000 distinct CDR3 sequences, approximately 4.4% seen once. Sequenced material: whole blood, taken in connection with sensitization to the hapten diphenylcyclopropenone (DPC). The receptors come from a woman in her forties or fifties with alopecia areata. Some clones in this sample may be carry-over from other donors' samples.

The chain combines TRBV29-1 with TRBJ2-1; 10 nucleotides match TRBD2. V dropped 5 bases and J dropped 7; count of bases not matched to a gene: 5. The CDR3 is 13 residues long. Germline-derived CDR1 and CDR2 are SQVTM and ANQGSEA. CDR3 in amino acids: CSVPAGGSNEQFF. CDR3 coding DNA: TGCAGCGTTCCAGCGGGAGGGTCAAATGAGCAGTTCTTC.

As concerns this clonotype: This may be a read error: a much more frequent sequence differs by one nucleotide. The chain has TRBV18 and TRBJ1-2; unclear D gene. Per the germline V gene, CDR1 is KGHSH and CDR2 is LQKENI. The CDR3 extends over 13 amino acids. The CDR3 nucleotides read TGTGCCGGCTCACCCCCTTCACGGAGTGGCTACACCTTC. Its protein product is CAGSPPSRSGYTF. The entire variable domain, with the rest obtained from reference TRBV18 and TRBJ1-2, is as follows: NAGVMQNPRHLVRRRGQEARLRCSPMKGHSHVYWYRQLPEEGLKFMVYLQKENIIDESGMPKERFSAEFPKEGPSILRIQQVVRGDSAAYFCAGSPPSRSGYTFGSGTRLTVV.

At least ten counts were recorded for this clonotype. The chain joins TRBV20-1 to TRBJ2-7, with TRBD2 matching 7 bases. In germline, CDR1 is DFQATT, CDR2 SNEGSKA (reference sequence). The trim removed 2 bases at V and 2 bases at J, leaving 0 bases unmatched. The CDR3 length is 12 residues. CDR3 nucleotides: TGCAGTGCTAGACTAGCGGCCTACGAGCAGTACTTC. Its protein product is CSARLAAYEQYF.

The sample holds many counts of this clonotype. This chain uses TRBV27 with TRBJ2-7; a possible D gene is TRBD1 (5 bases). CDR1 is MNHEY and CDR2 is SMNVEV in the germline V gene (reference sequence). Trimming left V 5 bases short and J 2 bases short, with 13 bases between. There are 14 residues in the CDR3. The CDR3 spells CASSQGLGPYEQYF. In DNA, the CDR3 is TGTGCCAGCAGTCAGGGCCTAGGGCCCTACGAGCAGTACTTC.

This clonotype was detected many times. This CDR3 is CASSQRQSHSPLHF. The CDR3 bases are TGTGCCAGCAGTCAGAGACAGAGCCACTCACCCCTCCACTTT. The J gene is TRBJ1-6, the V gene TRBV6-6, with D tentatively TRBD1 (5 bases). Between the trimmed V and J ends, which lost 5 bases and 10 bases, there was a span of 15 bases. The length of the CDR3 is 14 residues. Germline CDR1 is MNHNY and CDR2 is SVGAGI (reference sequence).